A selection of T cell receptor beta chains follows, all from one sample in a study of T cells in Graves' hyperthyroidism and ophthalmopathy. Using its own MiXCR run on the multiplex PCR reads, TCRdb lists one record per CDR3 protein. The sample holds around 660,000 distinct CDR3 sequences, roughly 46% seen once. The material sequenced was peripheral blood or thyroid tissue (not recorded which). These receptors were obtained from an adult man with Graves' disease, either hyperthyroidism or ophthalmopathy (not recorded which). The CDR3 runs from the conserved cysteine through the conserved F or W. The D gene is left open where the match is weak. Clone size is stated in some rows and not others, as once, few, many or a class when expanded.

J gene	clone size	V gene	D gene	CDR3 DNA	CDR3 protein
TRBJ2-5	.	TRBV7-6	.	TGTGCCAGCAGCCCAACAGCAAGAAACCAAGAGACCCAGTACTTC	CASSPTARNQETQYF
TRBJ2-7	.	TRBV29-1	.	TGCAGCGTTTTTTTTCCTTCCGCGAACACCGGGGAGCTGTACTTC	CSVFFPSANTGELYF
TRBJ2-7	few	TRBV6-1	.	TGTGCCAGCAGGCCCCCGGGGGCTAGCGCTACCTACGAGCAGTACTTC	CASRPPGASATYEQYF
TRBJ2-7	many	TRBV20-1	.	TGCAGTGCTAGTCGAGAGGGAATAGGCTACGAGCAGTACTTC	CSASREGIGYEQYF
TRBJ1-3	.	TRBV10-3	.	TGTGCCATCAGTGGGGACGTTGGAAACACCATATATTTT	CAISGDVGNTIYF
TRBJ2-7	.	TRBV19	.	TGTGCCAGTAGTATGTCCCGGTCGAGCTCCTACGAGCAGTACTTC	CASSMSRSSSYEQYF
TRBJ1-1	.	TRBV20-1	TRBD1	TGCAGTGCTGGAGATTTGGGACAGCGGGAAGCTTTCTTT	CSAGDLGQREAFF
TRBJ2-5	.	TRBV25-1	.	TGTGCCAGTAGTATTGGGGGAGGAGAGACCCAGTACTTC	CASSIGGGETQYF
TRBJ1-4	.	TRBV5-1	.	TGCGCCAGCAGCGAGGCGGGGGCGATTAATGAAAAACTGTTTTTT	CASSEAGAINEKLFF
TRBJ1-6	.	TRBV29-1	.	TGCAGCGTTGAATATCGGTCACCCCTCCACTTT	CSVEYRSPLHF
TRBJ2-7	.	TRBV5-1	.	TGCGCCAGCAGCTTGCGTAGCGGCCCATCCTACGAGCAGTACTTC	CASSLRSGPSYEQYF
TRBJ1-2	.	TRBV7-2	TRBD1	TGTGCCAGCAGCCTGCTGGGTAGGGACAGGGGGCTTAGCTATGGCTACACCTTC	CASSLLGRDRGLSYGYTF
TRBJ2-6	.	TRBV2	.	TGTGCCAGCAGTGAAGGCGTGGGCTTCTCTGGGGCCAACGTCCTGACTTTC	CASSEGVGFSGANVLTF
TRBJ1-2	.	TRBV10-3	.	TGTGCCATCAGTGGGGGGGGGCCTTTTTATGGCTACACCTTC	CAISGGGPFYGYTF
TRBJ1-6	.	TRBV25-1	.	.	CACSARQGAGNSPLHF
TRBJ2-7	.	TRBV20-1	TRBD1	TGCAGTCCACTATCGACAGGGGGGTCCTACGAGCAGTACTTC	CSPLSTGGSYEQYF
TRBJ1-1	.	TRBV7-9	.	TGTGCCAGCAGCTTAGGGAAGACACTTATGAACACTGAAGCTTTCTTT	CASSLGKTLMNTEAFF
TRBJ1-2	many	TRBV9	.	TGTGCCAGCAGCGTAGGGTCGGCAGAGATCTATGGCTACACCTTC	CASSVGSAEIYGYTF
TRBJ1-1	.	TRBV19	.	TGTGCCTGTAGTGGTCAGTTGAACACTGAAGCTTTCTTT	CACSGQLNTEAFF
TRBJ2-2	.	TRBV7-2	TRBD2	TGTGCCAGCAGCCCGGCGGCTAGCGGGGGAAACACCGGGGAGCTGTTTTTT	CASSPAASGGNTGELFF
TRBJ2-5	few	TRBV6-1	TRBD2	TGTGCCAGCAGTGACCCTAGGACTAGCGGACAAGAGACCCAGTACTTC	CASSDPRTSGQETQYF
TRBJ2-5	.	TRBV15	TRBD1	TGTGCCACCAGCAGAGATGGCGGGACAGGGGCAGGAGAGACCCAGTACTTC	CATSRDGGTGAGETQYF
TRBJ1-1	.	TRBV19	.	TGTGCCAGTAGTGCCGGGAGAGGTACTGAAGCTTTCTTT	CASSAGRGTEAFF
TRBJ1-5	few	TRBV4-1	.	TGCGCCAGCAGCCGACAGCTTCCCAATCAGCCCCAGCATTTT	CASSRQLPNQPQHF
TRBJ2-5	.	TRBV20-1	.	TGCAGTGCATCGGGAGGGGGCAGGGAGACCCAGTACTTC	CSASGGGRETQYF
TRBJ2-7	.	TRBV29-1	TRBD1	TGCAGCTCAGGGGGTGTTGGGCAGTACGAGCAGTACTTC	CSSGGVGQYEQYF
TRBJ1-1	many	TRBV20-1	.	TGCAGTGCTAGAGATCCCAGACACGGTGCTGAAGCTTTCTTT	CSARDPRHGAEAFF
TRBJ1-2	.	TRBV4-1	.	TGCGCCAGCAGCCAAGTTGGCCCAGGAGCCGATGGCTACACCTTC	CASSQVGPGADGYTF